The 23 T cell receptor beta chains given below trace back to one sample, sequenced in a study of shared clonotypes between healthy human individuals. Here immunoSEQ multiplex PCR was the method, and the copy in TCRdb shows in-frame clones only, minus some. Of about half a million clones listed, roughly 78% are singletons. The source material was PBMCs. The origin of the receptors is a middle-aged woman in good health. Some clones in this sample may be carry-over from other donors' samples.

The rearrangement uses TRBV4-3 and TRBJ1-2, with 7 positions matching TRBD1. The CDR3 contains 16 residues. Germline CDR1 LGHNA, CDR2 YSLEER. V lost 1 base to trimming and J lost 8 bases; unmatched junction nucleotides: 13. DNA for the CDR3: TGCGCCAGCAGCCAAGTTCGGCCAGGGGGTGTAGAGGGCTACACCTTC. Amino acid sequence: CASSQVRPGGVEGYTF.

J is TRBJ2-3 and V is TRBV10-3, with D possibly matching TRBD1 (6 bases). The V end lost 10 bases, the J end lost 0 bases, and 14 bases lay between the germline ends. CDR1 and CDR2 from the germline V gene are ENHRY and SYGVKD. This CDR3 region has 14 residues. The DNA of the CDR3 is TGTGCCACAGGACAGTCAACTAGCACAGATACGCAGTATTTT. It is translated as CATGQSTSTDTQYF.

This sequence joins TRBV11-2 and TRBJ2-7, with D uncertain. V was shortened by 1 base and J by 3 bases, with 10 bases between the two germline ends. The CDR3 runs 14 residues. Looked up from germline, CDR1 is SGHAT and CDR2 is FQNNGV. The DNA for the CDR3 is TGTGCCAGCAGCTTAGTGGGCGGCGGCTACGAGCAGTACTTC. This codes for CASSLVGGGYEQYF.

The gene calls are TRBV11-1 and TRBJ2-2, with D possibly TRBD2 on 5 matching bases. CDR3 length: 14 residues. Trimming left V 6 bases short and J 0 bases short, with 8 bases between. Germline CDR1 and CDR2: SGHAT and FQDESV (reference sequence). As DNA, the CDR3 is TGTGCCAGCAGTCCACTAGCGAACACCGGGGAGCTGTTTTTT. Encoded protein: CASSPLANTGELFF.

The chain combines TRBV7-8 with TRBJ1-5, with D perhaps matching TRBD1 (5 bases). The CDR3 covers 14 residues. V gave up 5 bases and J gave up 3 bases, with 11 bases separating them. Per the germline V gene, CDR1 is SGHVS and CDR2 is FQNEAQ. The CDR3 is CASSPDSYNQPQHF. CDR3 coding DNA: TGTGCCAGCAGCCCCGACAGTTACAATCAGCCCCAGCATTTT.

J is TRBJ2-2 and V is TRBV5-6; possibly TRBD1 for D (5 bases). Trimming left V 0 bases short and J 4 bases short, with 13 bases between. The germline gives CDR1 SGHDT, CDR2 YYEEEE. CDR3 length: 16 amino acids. CDR3 in amino acids: CASSLVLGLATGELFF. DNA of the CDR3: TGTGCCAGCAGCTTGGTGTTGGGGCTCGCCACCGGGGAGCTGTTTTTT.

This clone was found once. The chain links TRBV18 to TRBJ2-7, with TRBD2 identical over 8 bases. Trimming cost V 3 bases and J 5 bases; bases outside gene matches: 6. Germline lookup yields CDR1 KGHSH and CDR2 LQKENI. This CDR3 is built from 14 residues. The CDR3 coding sequence is TGTGCCAGCTCACCCCGGACTAGCCCGGACGAGCAGTACTTC. It is translated as CASSPRTSPDEQYF.

The chain uses TRBV7-2 and TRBJ1-4, with D possibly TRBD1 on 6 matching bases. In germline, CDR1 is SGHTA, CDR2 FQGNSA. V was trimmed by 5 bases and J by 3 bases, leaving 10 bases between them. The CDR3 consists of 14 residues. CDR3 nucleotides: TGTGCCAGCAGCCCTGGACAGCCTAATGAAAAACTGTTTTTT. This gives the protein CASSPGQPNEKLFF.

This clone was recorded many times. The rearrangement links TRBV6-1 to TRBJ2-1, with a weak D call TRBD1 (5 bases). The ends were cut back, 4 bases at V and 5 bases at J, with 18 bases in the middle. The CDR3 length is 16 residues. Germline CDR1 and CDR2: MNHNS and SASEGT. The CDR3 DNA is TGTGCCAGCAGTGTCCTCCAGGGCCCATCGGACAATGAGCAGTTCTTC. Protein product: CASSVLQGPSDNEQFF.

The rearrangement uses TRBV9 and TRBJ2-7, with 7 positions matching TRBD2. The CDR3 has 16 residues. Germline V gene data show CDR1 as SGDLS and CDR2 as YYNGEE. With 0 bases clipped from V and 5 bases from J, the junction kept 11 bases outside the gene matches. The CDR3 coding sequence is TGTGCCAGCAGCGTAGATGGTAGCGGGCTCCTCAACGAGCAGTACTTC. Translation gives CASSVDGSGLLNEQYF.

V is TRBV5-5 and J is TRBJ1-1; D call uncertain. This CDR3 is 14 amino acids long. CDR1 is SGHKS, CDR2 YYEKEE, per germline (reference sequence). Deletions cut 3 bases from V and 0 bases from J, with 9 bases between. CDR3 nucleotide sequence: TGTGCCAGCAGCTGGACCCCATTGAACACTGAAGCTTTCTTT. Protein sequence: CASSWTPLNTEAFF.

Worth noting for this clone: Other DNA sequences in this sample translate to the same CDR3. The V call is TRBV19, the J call TRBJ1-2, with D tentatively TRBD1 (6 bases). V gave up 3 bases and J gave up 0 bases, with 14 bases separating them. Looked up from germline, CDR1 is LNHDA and CDR2 is SQIVND (reference sequence). The CDR3 length is 16 residues. The CDR3 reads CASSISRTDPNYGYTF. CDR3 bases: TGTGCCAGTAGTATCTCAAGGACAGATCCTAACTATGGCTACACCTTC.

As concerns this clone: Within the sample, other DNA sequences also encode this same CDR3. This rearrangement joins TRBV5-4 to TRBJ2-1; the match to TRBD2 covers 10 bases. Germline CDR1 reads SGHNT; CDR2 reads YYREEE (reference sequence). CDR3 size: 14 residues. Losses at the gene ends were 4 bases for V and 3 bases for J; bases not matched to a gene: 1. CDR3 amino acids: CASSRTSGYNEQFF. CDR3 nucleotides: TGTGCCAGCAGCCGGACTAGCGGCTACAATGAGCAGTTCTTC.

The chain joins TRBV19 to TRBJ2-7; TRBD2 is a possible D gene (6 bases). Germline V gene data show CDR1 as LNHDA and CDR2 as SQIVND (reference sequence). The CDR3 is 15 residues long. Trimming left V 6 bases short and J 5 bases short, with 20 bases between. The CDR3 here is CASSPGTSASNEQYF. The CDR3 nucleotides read TGTGCCAGTAGCCCAGGGACTTCAGCATCCAACGAGCAGTACTTC.

This clone was counted a few times. The rearrangement uses TRBV2 and TRBJ2-6; possible D gene TRBD1, 5 bases. Trimming removed 6 bases at V and 1 base at J, with 13 bases between. Per germline, CDR1 SNHLY and CDR2 FYNNEI. The CDR3 extends over 16 amino acids. This CDR3 reads CASRLEAGSGANVLTF. CDR3 DNA sequence: TGTGCCAGCAGGCTTGAGGCAGGGTCTGGGGCCAACGTCCTGACTTTC.

The chain combines TRBV28 with TRBJ2-1, with D perhaps TRBD2 (5 bases). The germline V and J ends were trimmed by 6 bases and 8 bases, with 11 bases remaining between them. Germline-derived CDR1 and CDR2 are MDHEN and SYDVKM. The CDR3 is made up of 12 amino acids. The CDR3 DNA reads as TGTGCCAGCAGCGAGCTAGCAGATGAGCAGTTCTTC. Translating gives CASSELADEQFF. Full variable domain (missing parts from reference TRBV28 and TRBJ2-1): DVKVTQSSRYLVKRTGEKVFLECVQDMDHENMFWYRQDPGLGLRLIYFSYDVKMKEKGDIPEGYSVSREKKERFSLILESASTNQTSMYLCASSELADEQFFGPGTRLTVL.

The chain joins TRBV5-4 to TRBJ2-1; 12 bases match TRBD2. Trimming at V came to 3 bases and at J to 7 bases, leaving 8 bases not matched to a gene. There are 16 residues in the CDR3. From germline, CDR1 is SGHNT and CDR2 YYREEE (reference sequence). CDR3 coding DNA: TGTGCCAGCAGCTCAGCGACTAGCGGGAGCCTAAATGAGCAGTTCTTC. Protein product: CASSSATSGSLNEQFF.

This sequence joins TRBV6-5 and TRBJ1-5, with 8 bases fitting TRBD1. The CDR3 covers 15 residues. Per germline, CDR1 MNHEY and CDR2 SVGAGI. Germline trimming cut 6 bases from V and 2 bases from J; bases unmatched to any gene: 6. The CDR3 DNA is TGTGCCAGCAGGCCCACAGGGGGACGCAATCAGCCCCAGCATTTT. This sequence encodes CASRPTGGRNQPQHF.

The chain joins TRBV18 to TRBJ2-5; 7 bases map to TRBD1. The CDR3 sequence is 14 residues long. V shed 4 bases and J 3 bases; nucleotides not matched to a gene: 5. CDR1 and CDR2 (germline): KGHSH, LQKENI. CDR3 amino acids: CASSQSGTEETQYF. CDR3 DNA: TGTGCCAGCTCACAATCCGGGACAGAAGAGACCCAGTACTTC.

The chain joins TRBV4-1 to TRBJ2-7; perhaps TRBD1 as D (5 bases). The CDR3 has 11 residues. V was trimmed by 4 bases and J by 5 bases, leaving 6 bases between them. The germline V gene encodes CDR1 MGHRA and CDR2 YSYEKL. The CDR3 region has the DNA TGCGCCAGCAGCCCCAGGGACGAGCAGTACTTC. Translation: CASSPRDEQYF.

V gene TRBV28 combines with J gene TRBJ1-2, with a weak D call TRBD1 (5 bases). The ends were cut back, 6 bases at V and 2 bases at J, with 10 bases in the middle. The CDR3 sequence is 13 residues long. Germline CDR1 MDHEN, CDR2 SYDVKM. The DNA for the CDR3 is TGTGCCAGCAGCCTAGACAGCAACTATGGCTACACCTTC. Its translation is CASSLDSNYGYTF.

V usage is TRBV30 and J usage is TRBJ1-5; D is uncertain. The ends were cut back, 0 bases at V and 7 bases at J, with 16 bases in the middle. This CDR3 contains 15 residues. Germline loops: CDR1 GTSNPN, CDR2 SVGIG (reference sequence). The CDR3 DNA reads as TGTGCCTGGAGTGTAAGGACCCTAGGCGAACAGCCCCAGCATTTT. Translated, it gives CAWSVRTLGEQPQHF.

The chain employs TRBV9 and TRBJ1-3; D is unclear. This CDR3 spans 15 amino acids. With 0 bases removed from V and 3 bases from J, the gap between germline ends came to 10 bases. The germline CDR1 and CDR2 sequences are SGDLS and YYNGEE. The CDR3 DNA reads as TGTGCCAGCAGCGTAGATCTCGGCGTTGGAAACACCATATATTTT. It is translated as CASSVDLGVGNTIYF. The entire variable domain, with the rest obtained from reference TRBV9 and TRBJ1-3, is as follows: DSGVTQTPKHLITATGQRVTLRCSPRSGDLSVYWYQQSLDQGLQFLIQYYNGEERAKGNILERFSAQQFPDLHSELNLSSLELGDSALYFCASSVDLGVGNTIYFGEGSWLTVV.